The present T cell receptor beta chain was sequenced within a study of blood T cell repertoires in COVID-19. Method: immunoSEQ multiplex PCR; TCRdb's copy keeps in-frame clones and lacks some. The sample contains approximately 260,000 clones, around 90% of which appear only once. Sequencing was performed on peripheral blood. The TCR comes from a man in his sixties who had recovered from COVID-19.

Here the CDR3 DNA reads TGTGCCAGCAGTCGACAGGGGTTGGAGGGAAACACCATATATTTT. Its translation is CASSRQGLEGNTIYF. The chain has TRBV27 and TRBJ1-3, with TRBD1 matching 8 bases. Trimming removed 5 bases from V and 4 bases from J; junction bases left unmatched: 7. This CDR3 is built from 15 residues. Germline assignment: CDR1 MNHEY and CDR2 SMNVEV (reference sequence).